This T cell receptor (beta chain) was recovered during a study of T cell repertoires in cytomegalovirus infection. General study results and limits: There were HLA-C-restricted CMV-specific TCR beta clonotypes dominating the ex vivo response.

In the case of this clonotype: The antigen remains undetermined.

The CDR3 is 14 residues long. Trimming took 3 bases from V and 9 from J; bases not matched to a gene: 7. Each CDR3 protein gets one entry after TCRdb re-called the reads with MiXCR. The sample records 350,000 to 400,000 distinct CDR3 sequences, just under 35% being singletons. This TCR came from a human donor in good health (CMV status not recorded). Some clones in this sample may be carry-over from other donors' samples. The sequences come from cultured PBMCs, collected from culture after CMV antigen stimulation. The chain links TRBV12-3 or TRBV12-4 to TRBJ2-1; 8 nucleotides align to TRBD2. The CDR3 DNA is TGTGCCAGCAGTTTCCCCCGCGGACTAGCTGAGCAGTTCTTC. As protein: CASSFPRGLAEQFF.